These 16 T cell receptor beta chains were sequenced from one sample in a study of T-cell memory formation after mild COVID-19. TCRdb called the 5' RACE reads again in MiXCR, with one record for every CDR3 protein. This table has almost 350,000 distinct CDR3 sequences, 20% to 25% appearing once. Sample: PBMCs or a T cell subset sorted from them (not recorded which). The receptor set was obtained from a man younger than 30 who had mild COVID-19 (a few samples of this study predate the infection). Cell type and time point are not known.

The chain recombines TRBV4-1 with TRBJ2-2; TRBD2 might be the D (5 bases). Germline CDR1 MGHRA, CDR2 YSYEKL. The CDR3 loop spans 15 amino acids. V lost 5 bases and J lost 4, with 14 bases in between. The CDR3 reads CASSAPRGSTGELFF. CDR3 sequence (DNA): TGCGCCAGCAGCGCCCCACGGGGTTCCACCGGGGAGCTGTTTTTT.

The chain has TRBV5-1 and TRBJ2-3, with D perhaps matching TRBD2 (6 bases). Germline CDR1 SGHRS, CDR2 YFSETQ. The CDR3 is 15 amino acids. Between the trimmed V and J ends, which lost 5 bases and 2 bases, there was a span of 15 bases. The CDR3 spells CASRRGTDSTDTQYF. The DNA for the CDR3 is TGCGCCAGCAGGCGCGGGACGGACTCCACAGATACGCAGTATTTT.

This clonotype was seen a handful of times. The genes are TRBV12-5 and TRBJ1-2; tentative D call: TRBD1 (5 bases). Trimming shortened V by 0 bases and J by 0 bases, and 11 bases separated the two germline ends. This CDR3 contains 16 residues. Germline V lookup: CDR1 LGHNT, CDR2 FRNRAP. The CDR3 DNA is TGTGCTAGTGGTTTGGTAGTCGGGACTACTAACTATGGCTACACCTTC. Translated, it gives CASGLVVGTTNYGYTF.

CDR3 nucleotides: TGCGCCAGCAAAAGCTCTCCGGGGGCTAAAACTGAAGCTTTCTTT. Translating it yields CASKSSPGAKTEAFF. The V and J genes are TRBV5-1 and TRBJ1-1; a weak D match, TRBD1 (6 bases). CDR3 size: 15 residues. Germline lookup yields CDR1 SGHRS and CDR2 YFSETQ. Trimming removed 6 bases from V and 5 bases from J, with 20 bases in between.

This clonotype was recorded at least ten times. This chain uses TRBV4-3 with TRBJ2-1; the D gene is possibly TRBD2 (5 bases). The germline V and J ends were trimmed by 4 bases and 0 bases, with 10 bases remaining between them. From germline, CDR1 is LGHNA and CDR2 YSLEER. The CDR3 has 15 residues. CDR3 region: CASSRRSGSYNEQFF. The CDR3 nucleotides read TGCGCCAGCAGCCGGAGGTCCGGCTCCTACAATGAGCAGTTCTTC.

This sequence joins TRBV20-1 and TRBJ2-3, with D unclear. This CDR3 is built from 11 residues. The V and J ends lost 6 bases and 6 bases respectively, with 10 bases between them. Looked up from germline, CDR1 is DFQATT and CDR2 is SNEGSKA (reference sequence). The CDR3 loop is CSALPWDTQYF. The CDR3 DNA reads TGCAGTGCCCTGCCGTGGGATACGCAGTATTTT.

The V gene is TRBV20-1, the J gene TRBJ1-4; 8 nucleotides align to TRBD1. V was clipped by 2 bases and J by 6 bases; unmatched bases: 5. Germline V gives CDR1 DFQATT, CDR2 SNEGSKA (reference sequence). The CDR3 is 14 amino acids. CDR3 nucleotide sequence: TGCAGTGCTAGAATGGGACAGGTTGATGAAAAACTGTTTTTT. This gives the protein CSARMGQVDEKLFF.

There are a few counts of this clonotype. V gene TRBV12-3 or TRBV12-4 combines with J gene TRBJ2-5; 8 bases fit TRBD2. This CDR3 region has 15 residues. J was trimmed by 7 bases and V by 3 bases; bases with no gene match: 10. The CDR3 region is CASSFTRGGRGTQYF. CDR3 DNA sequence: TGTGCCAGCAGTTTTACTCGGGGGGGCCGGGGGACCCAGTACTTC.

The chain joins TRBV20-1 to TRBJ2-3; a possible D gene is TRBD2 (5 bases). CDR3 length: 12 residues. Germline CDR1 DFQATT, CDR2 SNEGSKA (reference sequence). The V end lost 7 bases, the J end lost 1 base, and 9 bases lay between the germline ends. The CDR3, as DNA: TGCAGTGACGTGGGAGGCACAGATACGCAGTATTTT. This gives the protein CSDVGGTDTQYF.

This sequence joins TRBV6-5 and TRBJ1-1, with D perhaps TRBD1 (6 bases). Germline CDR1 reads MNHEY; CDR2 reads SVGAGI. Trimming removed 4 bases from V and 4 bases from J, with 19 bases in between. The CDR3 extends over 16 amino acids. The chain's CDR3 is CASSFTSRGLSTEAFF. In DNA, the CDR3 is TGTGCCAGCAGTTTTACTAGCAGGGGCCTTAGCACTGAAGCTTTCTTT.

Only a few counts were recorded for this clonotype. V usage is TRBV27 and J usage is TRBJ1-2, with TRBD1 identical over 7 bases. The CDR3 sequence is 13 residues long. The V segment lost 10 bases and the J segment 4 bases; nucleotides outside the gene matches: 9. Germline lookup yields CDR1 MNHEY and CDR2 SMNVEV (reference sequence). CDR3 amino acids: CATSRGFGYGYTF. CDR3 coding DNA: TGTGCCACCTCCAGGGGGTTTGGCTATGGCTACACCTTC.

This clonotype was recorded a few times. This chain joins TRBV7-7 and TRBJ2-1; D not certain. V lost 2 bases and J lost 3, with 11 bases in between. Germline CDR1 reads SSHAT; CDR2 reads FNYEAQ (reference sequence). The length of the CDR3 is 15 residues. For the CDR3, the DNA is TGTGCCAGCAGCTTAAGTACCACAAGCTACAATGAGCAGTTCTTC. Encoded protein: CASSLSTTSYNEQFF.

The chain uses TRBV12-3 or TRBV12-4 and TRBJ2-5, with D possibly TRBD2 on 5 matching bases. V was cut by 3 bases and J by 1 base, with 6 bases left in between. The CDR3 contains 13 residues. DNA for the CDR3: TGTGCCAGCAGTTTGGAGGCCCAAGAGACCCAGTACTTC. This translates into CASSLEAQETQYF.

This chain links TRBV5-1 with TRBJ1-6, with D hard to call. The germline gives CDR1 SGHRS, CDR2 YFSETQ. The V end was cut by 6 bases, the J end by 5 bases, with 15 bases between. This CDR3 is built from 15 residues. This CDR3 reads CASNPGGTNNSPLHF. The CDR3 DNA is TGCGCCAGCAATCCTGGTGGTACGAATAATTCACCCCTCCACTTT. Full variable domain (missing parts from reference TRBV5-1 and TRBJ1-6): KAGVTQTPRYLIKTRGQQVTLSCSPISGHRSVSWYQQTPGQGLQFLFEYFSETQRNKGNFPGRFSGRQFSNSRSEMNVSTLELGDSALYLCASNPGGTNNSPLHFGNGTRLTVT.

This clonotype was observed a few times. The genes are TRBV4-2 and TRBJ2-2; weak D call: TRBD2 (7 bases). Germline CDR1 is LGHNA and CDR2 is YNFKEQ. The germline V and J ends were trimmed by 1 base and 5 bases, with 17 bases remaining between them. The length of the CDR3 is 17 residues. The CDR3 sequence is CASSQALIGGGTGELFF. CDR3 nucleotides: TGTGCCAGCAGCCAAGCTCTAATAGGGGGAGGGACCGGGGAGCTGTTTTTT.

The chain couples TRBV29-1 to TRBJ2-7; no clear D gene. CDR3 length: 10 residues. V lost 5 bases and J lost 4, with 6 bases in between. Per germline, CDR1 SQVTM and CDR2 ANQGSEA. As DNA, the CDR3 is TGCAGCGTTTGGGGTTACGAGCAGTACTTC. This gives the protein CSVWGYEQYF.